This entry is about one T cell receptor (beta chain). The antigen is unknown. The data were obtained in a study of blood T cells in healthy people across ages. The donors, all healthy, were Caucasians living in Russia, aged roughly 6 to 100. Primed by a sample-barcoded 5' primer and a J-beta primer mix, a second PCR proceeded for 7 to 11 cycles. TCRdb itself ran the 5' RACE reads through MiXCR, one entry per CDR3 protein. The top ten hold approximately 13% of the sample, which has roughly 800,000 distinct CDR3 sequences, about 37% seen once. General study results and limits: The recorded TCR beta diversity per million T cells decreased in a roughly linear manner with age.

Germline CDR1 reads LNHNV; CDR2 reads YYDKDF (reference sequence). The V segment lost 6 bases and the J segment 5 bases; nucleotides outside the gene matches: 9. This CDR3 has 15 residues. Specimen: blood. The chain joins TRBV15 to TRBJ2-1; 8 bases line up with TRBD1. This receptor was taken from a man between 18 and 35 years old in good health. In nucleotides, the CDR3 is TGTGCCACCAGTAGGGACAGGCGCCCTCACAATGAGCAGTTCTTC. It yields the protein CATSRDRRPHNEQFF.